The TCR beta chain described here comes from a study of T-cell reconstitution after alpha-beta-depleted transplantation in children. The study's findings and limits: T-cell numbers and diversity, one year after transplant, stemmed largely from T cells that were newly produced.

This sample's TCRbeta library carried unique molecular identifier barcodes. TCRdb used MiXCR to reprocess the PCR reads, holding one entry per CDR3 protein. This repertoire shows 780,000 or so distinct CDR3 sequences, roughly 15% found once; its top ten account for roughly 4.8%. Comments on this clonotype: Its target is unknown.

Per the germline V gene, CDR1 is SGHRS and CDR2 is YFSETQ. This CDR3 is 18 amino acids long. After removal of 1 base from V and 4 bases from J, the junction contained 7 bases not matched to a gene. This specimen was PBMCs, mostly from graft donor cells, taken 360 days after TCRalphabeta/CD19-depleted stem cell transplant. The TCR comes from a male patient younger than 18 who had a stem cell transplant for acute lymphoblastic leukemia, so the T cells may come from the graft donor. The rearrangement uses TRBV5-1 and TRBJ2-6, with 11 bases matching TRBD1. The CDR3 DNA follows: TGCGCCAGCAGCTTGACAGGACAGGGGGCGTCCGGGGCCAACGTCCTGACTTTC. Translation gives CASSLTGQGASGANVLTF.